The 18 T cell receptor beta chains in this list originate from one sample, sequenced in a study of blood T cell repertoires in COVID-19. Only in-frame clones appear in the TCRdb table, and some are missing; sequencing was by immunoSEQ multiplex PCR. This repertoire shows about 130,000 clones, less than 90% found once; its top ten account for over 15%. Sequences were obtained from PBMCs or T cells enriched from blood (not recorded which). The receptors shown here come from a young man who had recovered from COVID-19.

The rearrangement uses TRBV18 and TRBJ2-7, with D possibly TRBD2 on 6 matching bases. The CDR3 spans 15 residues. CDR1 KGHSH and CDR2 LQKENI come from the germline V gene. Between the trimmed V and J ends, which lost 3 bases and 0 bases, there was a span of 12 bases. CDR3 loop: CASSPPDGSSYEQYF. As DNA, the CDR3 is TGTGCCAGCTCACCGCCGGACGGGAGCTCCTACGAGCAGTACTTC.

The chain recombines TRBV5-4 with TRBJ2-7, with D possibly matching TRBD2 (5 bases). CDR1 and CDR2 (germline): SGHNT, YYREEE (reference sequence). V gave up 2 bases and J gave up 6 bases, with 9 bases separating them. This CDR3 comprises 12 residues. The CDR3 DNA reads TGTGCCAGCAGCTTTCCTCGGGGCGAGCAGTACGTC. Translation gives CASSFPRGEQYV.

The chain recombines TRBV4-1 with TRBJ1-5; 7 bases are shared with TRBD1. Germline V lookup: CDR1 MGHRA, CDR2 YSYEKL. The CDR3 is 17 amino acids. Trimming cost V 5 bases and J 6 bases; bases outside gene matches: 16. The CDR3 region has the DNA TGCGCCAGCAGCATTCTTACCGGGACAGAGGTTGGTCAGCCCCAGCATTTT. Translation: CASSILTGTEVGQPQHF.

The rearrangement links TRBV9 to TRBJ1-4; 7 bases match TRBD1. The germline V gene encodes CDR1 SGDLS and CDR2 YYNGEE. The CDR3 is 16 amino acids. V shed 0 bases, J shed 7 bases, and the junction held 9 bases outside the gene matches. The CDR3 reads CASSVGVGGAGEKLFF. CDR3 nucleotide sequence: TGTGCCAGCAGCGTAGGAGTAGGGGGCGCCGGTGAAAAACTGTTTTTT.

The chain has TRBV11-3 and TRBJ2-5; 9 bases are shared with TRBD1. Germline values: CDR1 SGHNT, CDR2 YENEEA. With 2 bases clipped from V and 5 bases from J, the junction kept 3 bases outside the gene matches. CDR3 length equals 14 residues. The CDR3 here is CASSLRGQGETQYF. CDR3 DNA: TGTGCCAGCAGCTTAAGAGGACAGGGGGAGACCCAGTACTTC.

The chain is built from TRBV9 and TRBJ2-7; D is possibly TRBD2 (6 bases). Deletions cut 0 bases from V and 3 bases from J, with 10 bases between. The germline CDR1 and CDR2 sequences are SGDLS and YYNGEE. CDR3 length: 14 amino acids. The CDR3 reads CASSVGGGGYEQYF. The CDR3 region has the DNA TGTGCCAGCAGCGTAGGGGGAGGAGGCTACGAGCAGTACTTC. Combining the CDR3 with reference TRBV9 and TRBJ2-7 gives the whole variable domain DSGVTQTPKHLITATGQRVTLRCSPRSGDLSVYWYQQSLDQGLQFLIQYYNGEERAKGNILERFSAQQFPDLHSELNLSSLELGDSALYFCASSVGGGGYEQYFGPGTRLTVT.

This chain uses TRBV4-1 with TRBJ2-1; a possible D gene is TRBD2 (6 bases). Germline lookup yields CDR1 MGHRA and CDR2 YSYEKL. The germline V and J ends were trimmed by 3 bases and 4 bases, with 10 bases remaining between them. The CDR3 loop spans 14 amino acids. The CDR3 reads CASSQGLSYNEQFF. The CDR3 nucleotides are TGCGCCAGCAGCCAGGGACTCTCTTACAATGAGCAGTTCTTC.

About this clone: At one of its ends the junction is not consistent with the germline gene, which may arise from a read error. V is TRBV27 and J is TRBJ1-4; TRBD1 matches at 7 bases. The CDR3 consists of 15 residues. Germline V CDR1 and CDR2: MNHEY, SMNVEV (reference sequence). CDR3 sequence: CASSLSQGGVEKLFF. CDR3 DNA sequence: TGTGCCAGCAGTCTATCCCAGGGGGGAGTTGAAAAACTGTTTTTT.

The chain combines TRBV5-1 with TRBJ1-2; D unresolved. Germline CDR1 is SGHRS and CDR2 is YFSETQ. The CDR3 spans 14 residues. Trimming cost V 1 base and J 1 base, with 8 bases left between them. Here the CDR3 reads CASSLWQNNYGYTF. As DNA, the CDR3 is TGCGCCAGCAGCTTGTGGCAGAATAACTATGGCTACACCTTC.

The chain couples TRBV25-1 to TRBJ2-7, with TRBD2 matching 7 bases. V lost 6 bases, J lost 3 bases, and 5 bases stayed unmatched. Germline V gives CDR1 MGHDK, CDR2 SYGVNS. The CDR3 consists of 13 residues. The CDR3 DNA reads TGTGCCAGCAGCCGCGCTAGCGGCTACGAGCAGTACTTC. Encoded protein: CASSRASGYEQYF.

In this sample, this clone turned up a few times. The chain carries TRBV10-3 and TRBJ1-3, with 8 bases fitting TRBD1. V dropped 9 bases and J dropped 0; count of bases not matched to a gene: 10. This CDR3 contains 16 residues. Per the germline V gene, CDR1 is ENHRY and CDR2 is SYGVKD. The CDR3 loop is CAIQDRAINSGNTIYF. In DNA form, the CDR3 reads TGTGCCATACAGGACAGGGCGATTAACTCTGGAAACACCATATATTTT.

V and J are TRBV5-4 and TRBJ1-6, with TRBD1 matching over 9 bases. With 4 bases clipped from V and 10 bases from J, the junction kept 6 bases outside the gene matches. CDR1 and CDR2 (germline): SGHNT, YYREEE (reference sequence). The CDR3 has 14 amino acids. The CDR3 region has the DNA TGTGCCAGCAGCCGGGACAGGGCAGGATCACCCCTCCACTTT. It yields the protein CASSRDRAGSPLHF.

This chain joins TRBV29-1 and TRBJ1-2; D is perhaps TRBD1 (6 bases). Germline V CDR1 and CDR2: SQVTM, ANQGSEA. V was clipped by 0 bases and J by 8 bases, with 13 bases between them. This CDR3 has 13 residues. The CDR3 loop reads CSVEDLPGEGYTF. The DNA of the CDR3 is TGCAGCGTTGAAGATCTACCAGGGGAGGGCTACACCTTC.

This CDR3 is CAWSDGLATNEKLFF. CDR3 DNA sequence: TGTGCCTGGAGTGACGGACTCGCTACTAATGAAAAACTGTTTTTT. The J gene is TRBJ1-4, the V gene TRBV30; D not certain. The CDR3 is 15 amino acids. Germline V CDR1 and CDR2: GTSNPN, SVGIG (reference sequence). The V and J ends lost 1 base and 2 bases respectively, with 11 bases between them.

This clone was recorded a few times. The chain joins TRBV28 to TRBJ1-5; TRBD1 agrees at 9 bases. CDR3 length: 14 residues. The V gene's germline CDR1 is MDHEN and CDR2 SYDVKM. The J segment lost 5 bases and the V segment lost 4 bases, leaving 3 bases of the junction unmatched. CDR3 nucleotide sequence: TGTGCCAGCAGTTCCGGGACAGGGTATCAGCCCCAGCATTTT. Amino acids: CASSSGTGYQPQHF.

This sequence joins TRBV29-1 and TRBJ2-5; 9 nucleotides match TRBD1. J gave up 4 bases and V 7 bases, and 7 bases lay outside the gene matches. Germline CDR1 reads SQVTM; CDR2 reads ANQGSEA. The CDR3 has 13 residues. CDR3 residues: CSGAGDRAETQYF. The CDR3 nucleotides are TGCAGCGGGGCTGGGGACAGGGCAGAGACCCAGTACTTC.

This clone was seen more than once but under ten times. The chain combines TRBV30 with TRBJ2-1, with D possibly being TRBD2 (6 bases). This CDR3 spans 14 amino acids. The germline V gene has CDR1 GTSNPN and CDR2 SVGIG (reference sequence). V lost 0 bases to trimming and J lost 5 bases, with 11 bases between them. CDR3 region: CAWSVLPSDNEQFF. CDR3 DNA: TGTGCCTGGAGTGTACTCCCTAGCGACAATGAGCAGTTCTTC.

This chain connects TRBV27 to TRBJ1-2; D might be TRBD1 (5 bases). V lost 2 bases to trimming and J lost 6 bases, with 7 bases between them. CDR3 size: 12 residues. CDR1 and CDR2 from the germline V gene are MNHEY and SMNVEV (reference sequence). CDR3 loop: CASSLPGNGYTF. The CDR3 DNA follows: TGTGCCAGCAGTTTACCAGGGAATGGCTACACCTTC.